Presented here are 30 T cell receptor beta chains from one specimen sequenced in a study of blood T cell repertoires in COVID-19. Some clones are missing from TCRdb's copy, which holds only in-frame ones; the method was immunoSEQ multiplex PCR. Of roughly 270,000 clones listed, roughly 88% are singletons. The specimen sequenced was peripheral blood. These receptors all come from a man aged 18 to 29 with active or convalescent COVID-19.

V usage is TRBV6-5 and J usage is TRBJ1-2, with D maybe TRBD1 (6 bases). Per germline, CDR1 MNHEY and CDR2 SVGAGI. V was trimmed by 2 bases and J by 4 bases, leaving 14 bases between them. The CDR3 is 15 residues long. The CDR3 loop is CASSYQYRVGYGYTF. The DNA of the CDR3 is TGTGCCAGCAGTTACCAATACAGGGTGGGCTATGGCTACACCTTC.

The chain carries TRBV6-2 or TRBV6-3 and TRBJ2-2; TRBD1 or TRBD2 may be the D gene (5 bases each). V lost 7 bases, J lost 0 bases, and 12 bases lay in between. The CDR3 consists of 15 residues. Germline V gene sequence: CDR1 MNHEY, CDR2 SVGEGT. CDR3 loop: CASTPGPANTGELFF. DNA for the CDR3: TGTGCCAGCACCCCGGGGCCCGCGAACACCGGGGAGCTGTTTTTT.

V gene TRBV5-8 combines with J gene TRBJ2-5, with 8 positions matching TRBD2. The germline gives CDR1 SGHTS, CDR2 YDEGEE. The V and J ends lost 7 bases and 6 bases, in that order; junction bases with no gene match: 5. This CDR3 is 12 amino acids long. In DNA form, the CDR3 reads TGTGCCAGCGGAACGGGGGGGAAGACCCAGTACTTC. It encodes CASGTGGKTQYF.

The chain carries TRBV15 and TRBJ2-5; 11 bases fit TRBD2. The CDR3 consists of 16 residues. The germline V gene has CDR1 LNHNV and CDR2 YYDKDF (reference sequence). V gave up 8 bases and J gave up 5 bases; unmatched junction bases: 13. This chain's CDR3 is CATRPLAGGLSETQYF. The CDR3 DNA reads TGTGCCACCCGTCCATTAGCGGGGGGGCTCTCGGAGACCCAGTACTTC.

The chain links TRBV9 to TRBJ1-2; the D is unclear. The CDR3 spans 15 residues. Germline V gives CDR1 SGDLS, CDR2 YYNGEE. V lost 0 bases, J lost 5 bases, and 14 bases lay in between. This CDR3 is CASSVADNSGYGYTF. The CDR3 coding sequence is TGTGCCAGCAGCGTAGCTGATAACAGTGGATATGGCTACACCTTC.

The rearrangement uses TRBV2 and TRBJ1-2, with 8 bases identical to TRBD1. This CDR3 has 13 amino acids. J was trimmed by 7 bases and V by 3 bases; bases with no gene match: 4. Looked up from germline, CDR1 is SNHLY and CDR2 is FYNNEI. CDR3 residues: CASSEDRVGGYTF. The CDR3 region has the DNA TGTGCCAGCAGTGAGGACAGGGTAGGTGGCTACACCTTC.

The J gene is TRBJ1-4, the V gene TRBV9; 9 bases match TRBD1. Trimming took 3 bases from V and 8 from J; bases not matched to a gene: 8. There are 15 residues in the CDR3. From germline, CDR1 is SGDLS and CDR2 YYNGEE. CDR3 in amino acids: CASSAAGTGTEKLFF. DNA for the CDR3: TGTGCCAGCAGCGCTGCCGGGACAGGGACGGAAAAACTGTTTTTT.

This clone has only one observation. V usage is TRBV29-1 and J usage is TRBJ1-1; D is ambiguous. Deletions cut 3 bases from V and 1 base from J, with 12 bases between. The CDR3 has 14 amino acids. Germline lookup yields CDR1 SQVTM and CDR2 ANQGSEA. CDR3 DNA: TGCAGCGTTGATGCTAGTGTCCGGAACACTGAAGCTTTCTTT. Its protein product is CSVDASVRNTEAFF.

This clone has a single count. The CDR3 DNA reads as TGCGCCAGCAGCCAAGATCCTACGGGGTTCCCCTACGAGCAGTACTTC. Amino acid sequence: CASSQDPTGFPYEQYF. The V and J genes are TRBV4-3 and TRBJ2-7; possible D gene TRBD2, 5 bases. From germline, CDR1 is LGHNA and CDR2 YSLEER. CDR3 length: 16 residues. The ends were cut back, 0 bases at V and 2 bases at J, with 14 bases in the middle.

The V call is TRBV7-9, the J call TRBJ2-7, with 9 positions matching TRBD1. Germline V gene sequence: CDR1 SEHNR, CDR2 FQNEAQ (reference sequence). V lost 5 bases to trimming and J lost 2 bases; unmatched junction nucleotides: 4. This CDR3 spans 14 amino acids. The CDR3 nucleotides are TGTGCCAGCAGCGGACAGGGGAACCCCTACGAGCAGTACTTC. It is translated as CASSGQGNPYEQYF.

This rearrangement joins TRBV19 to TRBJ2-2, with unresolved D. The CDR3 extends over 13 amino acids. Trimming took 8 bases from V and 2 from J, leaving 9 bases between them. Germline values: CDR1 LNHDA, CDR2 SQIVND (reference sequence). CDR3 amino acids: CASEVSNTGELFF. The CDR3 nucleotides read TGTGCCAGTGAGGTTTCCAACACCGGGGAGCTGTTTTTT.

V is TRBV4-3 and J is TRBJ1-6; D possibly corresponds to TRBD1 (5 bases). The V and J ends lost 2 bases and 9 bases respectively, with 11 bases between them. The V gene's germline CDR1 is LGHNA and CDR2 YSLEER. This CDR3 comprises 14 residues. CDR3 residues: CASSQWTRGSPLHF. The CDR3 nucleotides read TGCGCCAGCAGCCAATGGACAAGGGGTTCACCCCTCCACTTT.

V gene TRBV7-4 combines with J gene TRBJ1-3; TRBD1 might be the D (5 bases). The CDR3 is made up of 16 amino acids. V was shortened by 5 bases and J by 6 bases, with 20 bases between the two germline ends. From germline, CDR1 is SGHVT and CDR2 SQSDAQ. The CDR3 reads CASSAASGGMLNTIYF. As DNA, the CDR3 is TGTGCCAGCAGCGCTGCGTCCGGGGGTATGTTAAACACCATATATTTT.

The chain has TRBV27 and TRBJ2-7; D might be TRBD1 (5 bases). The length of the CDR3 is 13 residues. V gave up 6 bases and J gave up 0 bases, with 9 bases separating them. Germline CDR1 and CDR2: MNHEY and SMNVEV (reference sequence). DNA for the CDR3: TGTGCCAGCAGGACAAGGGGCTCCTACGAGCAGTACTTC. Amino acid sequence: CASRTRGSYEQYF.

The chain has TRBV5-1 and TRBJ1-3, with D possibly TRBD1 on 6 matching bases. In germline, CDR1 is SGHRS, CDR2 YFSETQ. The CDR3 has 14 amino acids. V was trimmed by 3 bases and J by 4 bases, leaving 11 bases between them. The CDR3 spells CASSSGRGGNTIYF. The CDR3, as DNA: TGCGCCAGCAGCTCGGGCAGGGGAGGAAACACCATATATTTT. Filled out from reference TRBV5-1 and TRBJ1-3, the complete variable domain reads KAGVTQTPRYLIKTRGQQVTLSCSPISGHRSVSWYQQTPGQGLQFLFEYFSETQRNKGNFPGRFSGRQFSNSRSEMNVSTLELGDSALYLCASSSGRGGNTIYFGEGSWLTVV.

The V call is TRBV19, the J call TRBJ1-2; 7 bases are a match to TRBD1. V shed 6 bases, J shed 2 bases, and the junction held 6 bases outside the gene matches. This CDR3 has 14 amino acids. Germline V gives CDR1 LNHDA, CDR2 SQIVND (reference sequence). The CDR3 reads CASRAGTENYGYTF. The CDR3 DNA is TGTGCCAGTAGGGCCGGGACAGAAAACTATGGCTACACCTTC. Based on the CDR3 plus reference TRBV19 and TRBJ1-2, the full variable domain is DGGITQSPKYLFRKEGQNVTLSCEQNLNHDAMYWYRQDPGQGLRLIYYSQIVNDFQKGDIAEGYSVSREKKESFPLTVTSAQKNPTAFYLCASRAGTENYGYTFGSGTRLTVV.

This clone was seen once. The J gene is TRBJ1-1, the V gene TRBV19, with D hard to call. Germline CDR1 reads LNHDA; CDR2 reads SQIVND (reference sequence). The CDR3 totals 15 residues. The V end was cut by 5 bases, the J end by 3 bases, with 16 bases between. CDR3 sequence (DNA): TGTGCCAGTAGTCATGGGCGCCAACCTCACACTGAAGCTTTCTTT. Protein sequence: CASSHGRQPHTEAFF. The variable domain in full, completed from reference TRBV19 and TRBJ1-1, reads DGGITQSPKYLFRKEGQNVTLSCEQNLNHDAMYWYRQDPGQGLRLIYYSQIVNDFQKGDIAEGYSVSREKKESFPLTVTSAQKNPTAFYLCASSHGRQPHTEAFFGQGTRLTVV.

The chain carries TRBV20-1 and TRBJ2-1; TRBD1 might be the D (6 bases). CDR3 length equals 13 residues. From germline, CDR1 is DFQATT and CDR2 SNEGSKA (reference sequence). V shed 3 bases and J shed 6 bases, with 12 bases lying between them. The DNA for the CDR3 is TGCAGTGCTAGTTCCCAGGGGTTCAATGAGCAGTTCTTC. This gives the protein CSASSQGFNEQFF.

The chain recombines TRBV4-1 with TRBJ2-3, with 16 bases lining up with TRBD2. V was clipped by 4 bases and J by 3 bases; unmatched bases: 4. The CDR3 runs 17 residues. The V gene's germline CDR1 is MGHRA and CDR2 YSYEKL. Written as DNA, the CDR3 is TGCGCCAGCAGCCGCCCGGGACTAGCGGGGGGGACAGATACGCAGTATTTT. Protein sequence: CASSRPGLAGGTDTQYF.

The chain employs TRBV5-1 and TRBJ2-3; 10 bases are a match to TRBD2. Per the germline V gene, CDR1 is SGHRS and CDR2 is YFSETQ. Unmatched junction bases numbered 7, after V lost 1 base and J lost 5 bases. The CDR3 runs to 16 residues. The CDR3 DNA follows: TGCGCCAGCAGCTTGCTGGCTAGCGGGGGCCTAGATACGCAGTATTTT. Amino acid sequence: CASSLLASGGLDTQYF.

The J gene is TRBJ1-4, the V gene TRBV21-1; the table's D call of TRBD1 was not tested on the DNA. TRBV21-1 is given as a pseudogene. This CDR3 comprises 19 residues. In DNA form, the CDR3 reads TGTGCCAGCACCAATTCCAGACACCCCTTAAAAGGTACTAATGAAAAACTGTTTTTT. Amino acid sequence: CASTNSRHPLKGTNEKLFF.

In this sample, this clone turned up once. The chain couples TRBV5-1 to TRBJ1-2; 10 bases agree with TRBD1. Looked up from germline, CDR1 is SGHRS and CDR2 is YFSETQ. The CDR3 covers 14 residues. Trimming took 1 base from V and 5 from J; bases not matched to a gene: 2. CDR3 loop: CASSLTDRGYGYTF. CDR3 DNA: TGCGCCAGCAGCTTGACGGACAGGGGGTATGGCTACACCTTC.

The V call is TRBV2, the J call TRBJ1-1, with D uncertain. Per germline, CDR1 SNHLY and CDR2 FYNNEI. Trimming left V 8 bases short and J 10 bases short, with 14 bases between. This CDR3 contains 11 residues. DNA of the CDR3: TGTGCCAGCGTAAGAGGGAGCGGAGCTTTCTTT. Translation gives CASVRGSGAFF.

V usage is TRBV9 and J usage is TRBJ2-1, with TRBD1 matching 8 bases. The J segment lost 4 bases and the V segment lost 3 bases, leaving 6 bases of the junction unmatched. The germline CDR1 and CDR2 sequences are SGDLS and YYNGEE. This CDR3 spans 15 amino acids. DNA of the CDR3: TGTGCCAGCAGCGGAAGGACAGGGCTGTACAATGAGCAGTTCTTC. Amino acids: CASSGRTGLYNEQFF.

This chain links TRBV5-1 with TRBJ2-2, with D unclear. The CDR3 loop spans 14 amino acids. In germline, CDR1 is SGHRS, CDR2 YFSETQ. Trimming took off 4 bases at V and 4 bases at J, with 11 bases between the two ends. CDR3 nucleotides: TGCGCCAGCAGCGGGCAGGATCTCACCGGGGAGCTGTTTTTT. This sequence encodes CASSGQDLTGELFF.

The J gene is TRBJ2-7, the V gene TRBV10-3; D might be TRBD1 (6 bases). Germline V gives CDR1 ENHRY, CDR2 SYGVKD. The germline V and J ends were trimmed by 9 bases and 4 bases, with 16 bases remaining between them. CDR3 length equals 13 residues. The CDR3 nucleotides read TGTGCCATTAGTTTAGGGGGATCGTACGAGCAGTACTTC. It specifies CAISLGGSYEQYF.

Concerning this clone itself: The same CDR3 arises from other DNA sequences in this sample as well. The V and J genes are TRBV12-3 or TRBV12-4 and TRBJ2-5; D ambiguous. The CDR3 has 11 residues. The V and J ends lost 3 bases and 5 bases respectively, with 4 bases between them. CDR3 sequence: CASSFEETQYF. For the CDR3, the DNA is TGTGCCAGCAGTTTTGAGGAGACCCAGTACTTC.

The CDR3 bases are TGTGCCATCAGGGCGGACAGGGGTAGCGACGAGCAGTACTTC. Its protein product is CAIRADRGSDEQYF. The V call is TRBV10-3, the J call TRBJ2-7, with 9 positions matching TRBD1. The CDR3 has 14 residues. Trimming removed 6 bases from V and 5 bases from J; junction bases left unmatched: 8. The germline V gene encodes CDR1 ENHRY and CDR2 SYGVKD.

Ten or more counts support this clone. The chain uses TRBV29-1 and TRBJ1-1; D might be TRBD1 (6 bases). The germline CDR1 and CDR2 sequences are SQVTM and ANQGSEA. The CDR3 spans 14 residues. V was pared by 7 bases and J by 5 bases, with 20 bases between. CDR3 in DNA: TGCAGCGCCGGACAGCCGAAGGGTGGTACTGAAGCTTTCTTT. This gives the protein CSAGQPKGGTEAFF.

A few counts support this clone. J is TRBJ2-7 and V is TRBV2, with D tentatively TRBD2 (5 bases). CDR3 length: 13 amino acids. CDR1 is SNHLY, CDR2 FYNNEI, per germline. Trimming stripped 8 bases from V and 3 bases from J, with 14 bases between. CDR3 sequence reads: CASLSTGFYEQYF. DNA of the CDR3: TGTGCCAGCTTGTCGACGGGATTCTACGAGCAGTACTTC. The full variable domain, completed using reference TRBV2 and TRBJ2-7, is EPEVTQTPSHQVTQMGQEVILRCVPISNHLYFYWYRQILGQKVEFLVSFYNNEISEKSEIFDDQFSVERPDGSNFTLKIRSTKLEDSAMYFCASLSTGFYEQYFGPGTRLTVT.